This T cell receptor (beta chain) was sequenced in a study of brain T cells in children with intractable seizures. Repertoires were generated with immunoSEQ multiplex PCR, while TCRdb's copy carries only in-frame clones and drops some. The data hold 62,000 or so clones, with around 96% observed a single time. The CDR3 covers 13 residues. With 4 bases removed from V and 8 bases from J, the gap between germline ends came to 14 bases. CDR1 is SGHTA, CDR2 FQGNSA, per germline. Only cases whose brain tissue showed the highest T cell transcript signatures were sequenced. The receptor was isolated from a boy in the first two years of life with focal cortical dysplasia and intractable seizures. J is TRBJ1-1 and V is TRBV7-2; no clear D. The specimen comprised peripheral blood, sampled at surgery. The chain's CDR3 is CASSYRNSLEAFF. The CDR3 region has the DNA TGTGCCAGCAGCTATAGGAACTCCTTAGAAGCTTTCTTT.